The 18 T cell receptor beta chains reported below all come from one sample, sequenced in a study of blood T cells in healthy people across ages. It was with a sample-barcoded 5' primer and a J-beta primer mix that a second PCR of about 6 to 11 cycles was run. TCRdb re-analysed the 5' RACE reads in MiXCR, keeping a single row per CDR3 protein. The sample lists 800,000 or so distinct CDR3 sequences, under 80% occurring once. Source material: blood. Source of these receptors: a man aged 25 to 40 in good health.

In its sample, this clonotype was seen a few times. The chain joins TRBV20-1 to TRBJ2-7, with TRBD2 matching 7 bases. Trimming removed 0 bases from V and 0 bases from J; junction bases left unmatched: 8. Germline V CDR1 and CDR2: DFQATT, SNEGSKA (reference sequence). This CDR3 is built from 16 residues. The CDR3: CSARDHGGKSSYEQYF. The CDR3 DNA is TGCAGTGCTAGAGATCACGGGGGGAAAAGCTCCTACGAGCAGTACTTC.

The gene calls are TRBV2 and TRBJ1-1, with D possibly TRBD1 on 5 matching bases. This CDR3 region has 15 residues. Per germline, CDR1 SNHLY and CDR2 FYNNEI. The V gene lost 6 bases and the J gene lost 0 bases, with 14 bases spanning the gap. CDR3 bases: TGTGCCAGCAGGGGGATGTCAGGGATGAACACTGAAGCTTTCTTT. It codes for CASRGMSGMNTEAFF. Full variable domain (rest looked up from reference TRBV2 and TRBJ1-1): EPEVTQTPSHQVTQMGQEVILRCVPISNHLYFYWYRQILGQKVEFLVSFYNNEISEKSEIFDDQFSVERPDGSNFTLKIRSTKLEDSAMYFCASRGMSGMNTEAFFGQGTRLTVV.

The rearrangement joins TRBV6-6 to TRBJ2-3; D uncertain. With 2 bases removed from V and 2 bases from J, the gap between germline ends came to 5 bases. The V gene's germline CDR1 is MNHNY and CDR2 SVGAGI (reference sequence). The CDR3 contains 13 residues. The CDR3 region has the DNA TGTGCCAGCAGTTACGTCGACACAGATACGCAGTATTTT. The encoded protein is CASSYVDTDTQYF.

The CDR3 region has the DNA TGTGCCACCAGCAGAGAGATTGCTAATTCACCCCTCCACTTT. Protein: CATSREIANSPLHF. The rearrangement joins TRBV15 to TRBJ1-6; no reliable D call. From germline, CDR1 is LNHNV and CDR2 YYDKDF (reference sequence). V shed 0 bases and J shed 6 bases, with 6 bases lying between them. The CDR3 is 14 residues long.

This clonotype was counted ten times or more. The rearrangement uses TRBV4-3 and TRBJ2-4, with D hard to call. The CDR3 is made up of 19 amino acids. The V gene lost 0 bases and the J gene lost 0 bases, with 18 bases spanning the gap. Per germline, CDR1 LGHNA and CDR2 YSLEER. CDR3 in amino acids: CASSQDKSGTSLAKNIQYF. The CDR3 DNA is TGCGCCAGCAGCCAAGATAAGTCGGGTACATCACTAGCCAAAAACATTCAGTACTTC.

The V call is TRBV10-3, the J call TRBJ2-7, with TRBD1 identical over 9 bases. Losses at the gene ends were 2 bases for V and 0 bases for J; bases not matched to a gene: 2. The CDR3 contains 15 residues. Germline CDR1 and CDR2: ENHRY and SYGVKD. CDR3 bases: TGTGCCATCAGTGAGAAGGACAGGGGCTCCTACGAGCAGTACTTC. Its translation is CAISEKDRGSYEQYF.

At least ten counts were recorded for this clonotype. The V call is TRBV13, the J call TRBJ2-4, with D maybe TRBD1 (6 bases). Germline V gene sequence: CDR1 PRHDT, CDR2 FYEKMQ (reference sequence). This CDR3 comprises 14 residues. V lost 6 bases, J lost 0 bases, and 9 bases lay in between. This CDR3 is CASSSRGAKNIQYF. As DNA, the CDR3 is TGTGCCAGCAGTAGCAGGGGAGCCAAAAACATTCAGTACTTC.

This clonotype was detected once. The rearrangement joins TRBV20-1 to TRBJ2-1; 9 bases line up with TRBD2. Losses at the gene ends were 4 bases for V and 2 bases for J; bases not matched to a gene: 12. The CDR3 is 17 amino acids. Germline V CDR1 and CDR2: DFQATT, SNEGSKA (reference sequence). Here the CDR3 reads CSAKALLAGEAYNEQFF. DNA of the CDR3: TGCAGTGCTAAGGCCCTCTTAGCGGGAGAGGCCTACAATGAGCAGTTCTTC.

The rearrangement uses TRBV18 and TRBJ2-7; D possibly corresponds to TRBD2 (6 bases). The CDR3 covers 14 residues. CDR1 and CDR2 from the germline V gene are KGHSH and LQKENI. Trimming removed 2 bases from V and 7 bases from J, with 15 bases in between. CDR3 region: CASSPGGNGREQYF. The CDR3, as DNA: TGTGCCAGCTCACCAGGGGGGAACGGTAGGGAGCAGTACTTC.

The rearrangement uses TRBV11-2 and TRBJ2-1; 7 bases map to TRBD2. J was trimmed by 3 bases and V by 5 bases; bases with no gene match: 10. This CDR3 is 16 amino acids long. CDR1 and CDR2 from the germline V gene are SGHAT and FQNNGV. Here the CDR3 reads CASSASSGLIYNEQFF. The CDR3 DNA reads TGTGCCAGCAGCGCTTCTAGCGGCTTGATCTACAATGAGCAGTTCTTC. The complete variable domain, with remaining parts taken from reference TRBV11-2 and TRBJ2-1, reads EAGVAQSPRYKIIEKRQSVAFWCNPISGHATLYWYQQILGQGPKLLIQFQNNGVVDDSQLPKDRFSAERLKGVDSTLKIQPAKLEDSAVYLCASSASSGLIYNEQFFGPGTRLTVL.

V and J are TRBV5-6 and TRBJ2-4; the D is unclear. The CDR3 extends over 12 amino acids. Looked up from germline, CDR1 is SGHDT and CDR2 is YYEEEE. V was cut by 2 bases and J by 13 bases, with 13 bases left in between. The CDR3 bases are TGTGCCAGCAGCTTACAGACTGAGGAGCAGTACTTC. This gives the protein CASSLQTEEQYF.

This chain uses TRBV3-1 with TRBJ2-7; TRBD1 agrees at 10 bases. CDR1 and CDR2 from the germline V gene are LGHDT and YNNKEL (reference sequence). Trimming at V came to 3 bases and at J to 6 bases, leaving 8 bases not matched to a gene. The CDR3 runs to 15 residues. The DNA of the CDR3 is TGTGCCAGCAGCCAGGCCGGGACAGGGGTGCCCGAGCAGTACTTC. This codes for CASSQAGTGVPEQYF.

The V gene is TRBV4-2, the J gene TRBJ2-7, with D possibly called TRBD1 or TRBD2 (5 bases each). Germline V gene data show CDR1 as LGHNA and CDR2 as YNFKEQ. Trimming shortened V by 1 base and J by 2 bases, and 15 bases separated the two germline ends. The CDR3 is 16 amino acids. The CDR3 reads CASSQVPRERTYEQYF. The CDR3 DNA reads TGTGCCAGCAGCCAAGTCCCCAGGGAGAGGACCTACGAGCAGTACTTC.

A word on this clonotype: Mismatch with germline at one junction end may stem from a read error. The chain is built from TRBV29-1 and TRBJ2-7; perhaps TRBD1 as D (5 bases). The CDR3 has 13 residues. CDR1 SQVTM and CDR2 ANQGSEA come from the germline V gene. CDR3 sequence reads: CGVDLGDSYEQYF. CDR3 sequence (DNA): TGCGGCGTTGATCTAGGGGATTCCTACGAGCAGTACTTC.

The rearrangement joins TRBV6-6 to TRBJ2-7; D not resolved. The J call is in doubt because the DNA end fits TRBJ2-5 better. This CDR3 has 13 amino acids. From germline, CDR1 is MNHNY and CDR2 SVGAGI (reference sequence). CDR3 sequence: CASSYKGGETQYF. The DNA of the CDR3 is TGTGCCAGCAGTTATAAAGGTGGTGAGACCCAGTACTTC.

This chain connects TRBV24-1 to TRBJ2-4, with TRBD1 as a possible D gene (6 bases). Matching the DNA end better, TRBJ2-7 makes the J call doubtful. This CDR3 has 13 amino acids. Germline assignment: CDR1 KGHDR and CDR2 SFDVKD. The CDR3 DNA reads TGTGCCACCAGCGACGGACAGTCCTACGAGCAGTACTTC. Encoded protein: CATSDGQSYEQYF.

In this sample, this clonotype turned up once. The J gene is TRBJ2-1, the V gene TRBV6-2 or TRBV6-3, with D perhaps TRBD1 (5 bases). The CDR3 covers 16 residues. Germline-derived CDR1 and CDR2 are MNHEY and SVGEGT. Trimming pared 6 bases from V and 3 bases from J, leaving 18 bases between. CDR3 residues: CASSALRQGFYNEQFF. CDR3 in DNA: TGTGCCAGCAGCGCTTTGCGGCAGGGATTCTACAATGAGCAGTTCTTC.

This clonotype was picked up a small number of times. The CDR3 is CASRSSGVQETQYF. The CDR3 region has the DNA TGTGCCAGCAGGTCGAGCGGGGTCCAAGAGACCCAGTACTTC. V usage is TRBV28 and J usage is TRBJ2-5, with 7 bases that match TRBD2. Germline CDR1 is MDHEN and CDR2 is SYDVKM. J was trimmed by 1 base and V by 6 bases; bases with no gene match: 5. The CDR3 is made up of 14 amino acids.